The 18 T cell receptor beta chains given below trace back to one sample, sequenced in a study of CD8 T cells in Susac syndrome. The authors reverse transcribed roughly 0.5 to 1 ug RNA with random hexamers. In TCRdb, the immunoSEQ multiplex PCR reads were re-called with MiXCR into one record per CDR3 protein. The data contain 150,000 to 200,000 distinct CDR3 sequences, roughly 90% of them singletons. Material: CD4+ T cells from PBMCs. All receptors come from a human donor with Susac syndrome.

The rearrangement links TRBV6-1 to TRBJ1-5; no definite D call. Germline assignment: CDR1 MNHNS and CDR2 SASEGT. The CDR3 runs 12 residues. V shed 1 base and J shed 4 bases, with 2 bases lying between them. CDR3 sequence: CASSEGNQPQHF. The CDR3 bases are TGTGCCAGCAGTGAAGGGAATCAGCCCCAGCATTTT.

The chain combines TRBV24-1 with TRBJ2-1; no definite D call. This CDR3 is 16 amino acids long. CDR1 KGHDR and CDR2 SFDVKD come from the germline V gene. The V end was cut by 4 bases, the J end by 6 bases, with 18 bases between. This CDR3 reads CATSDPRPPLRNEQFF. CDR3 nucleotide sequence: TGTGCCACCAGTGACCCCAGGCCACCCCTCCGCAATGAGCAGTTCTTC.

This clonotype was seen a few times. The V gene is TRBV5-1, the J gene TRBJ2-1; the match to TRBD2 covers 8 bases. The trim removed 2 bases at V and 3 bases at J, leaving 4 bases unmatched. Germline V gene data show CDR1 as SGHRS and CDR2 as YFSETQ. The length of the CDR3 is 15 residues. The CDR3 protein is CASSFTSGNYNEQFF. The CDR3 nucleotides are TGCGCCAGCAGCTTTACTAGCGGAAACTACAATGAGCAGTTCTTC.

This chain links TRBV20-1 with TRBJ1-1; TRBD1 is a possible D gene (5 bases). Germline CDR1 and CDR2: DFQATT and SNEGSKA (reference sequence). The V and J ends lost 6 bases and 0 bases respectively, with 11 bases between them. The CDR3 consists of 13 residues. Here the CDR3 reads CSARPTVNTEAFF. The CDR3 DNA is TGCAGTGCCCGACCGACAGTGAACACTGAAGCTTTCTTT.

The chain couples TRBV6-1 to TRBJ2-7; D gene ambiguous. The V end lost 0 bases, the J end lost 9 bases, and 12 bases lay between the germline ends. Germline values: CDR1 MNHNS, CDR2 SASEGT. The CDR3 is 13 residues long. CDR3 nucleotide sequence: TGTGCCAGCAGTGAAGCGGGCCCGCATGGGCAGTACTTC. Amino acid sequence: CASSEAGPHGQYF.

This chain uses TRBV6-2 or TRBV6-3 with TRBJ1-2; D possibly corresponds to TRBD1 (5 bases). This CDR3 contains 14 residues. Trimming removed 9 bases at V and 3 bases at J, with 17 bases between. Germline V lookup: CDR1 MNHEY, CDR2 SVGEGT. The CDR3 DNA follows: TGTGCCAGTCTTCCCGCCGGGACCCACTATGGCTACACCTTC. Translating gives CASLPAGTHYGYTF.

The CDR3 here is CASRGVGEKLFF. The CDR3 DNA is TGTGCCAGCCGGGGAGTGGGGGAAAAACTGTTTTTT. V is TRBV6-5 and J is TRBJ1-4, with D unresolved. This CDR3 is 12 amino acids long. V was cut by 8 bases and J by 8 bases, with 12 bases left in between. The V gene's germline CDR1 is MNHEY and CDR2 SVGAGI.

J is TRBJ2-7 and V is TRBV27; the match to TRBD2 covers 9 bases. Per germline, CDR1 MNHEY and CDR2 SMNVEV (reference sequence). V dropped 8 bases and J dropped 4; count of bases not matched to a gene: 12. The CDR3 extends over 15 amino acids. The CDR3 loop is CASRAVAGVRYEQYF. DNA for the CDR3: TGTGCCAGCCGTGCAGTAGCGGGAGTTCGGTACGAGCAGTACTTC.

The rearrangement joins TRBV11-2 to TRBJ2-7; TRBD2 might be the D (5 bases). V lost 6 bases and J lost 5, with 14 bases in between. The CDR3 is 13 residues long. CDR1 SGHAT and CDR2 FQNNGV come from the germline V gene. The CDR3 reads CASSSGWHDEQYF. CDR3 coding DNA: TGTGCCAGCAGTTCGGGGTGGCACGACGAGCAGTACTTC. The complete variable domain, with remaining parts taken from reference TRBV11-2 and TRBJ2-7, reads EAGVAQSPRYKIIEKRQSVAFWCNPISGHATLYWYQQILGQGPKLLIQFQNNGVVDDSQLPKDRFSAERLKGVDSTLKIQPAKLEDSAVYLCASSSGWHDEQYFGPGTRLTVT.

The chain links TRBV6-1 to TRBJ2-5; 9 positions match TRBD1. The V segment lost 3 bases and the J segment 5 bases; nucleotides outside the gene matches: 10. The CDR3 runs 16 residues. Looked up from germline, CDR1 is MNHNS and CDR2 is SASEGT. For the CDR3, the DNA is TGTGCCAGCAGTGACGACCGGGACAGGGTAGGGGAGACCCAGTACTTC. Its protein product is CASSDDRDRVGETQYF.

The V gene is TRBV13, the J gene TRBJ1-1, with TRBD1 as a possible D gene (6 bases). The germline CDR1 and CDR2 sequences are PRHDT and FYEKMQ (reference sequence). The CDR3 is 15 residues long. Trimming left V 5 bases short and J 0 bases short, with 13 bases between. CDR3 sequence (DNA): TGTGCCAGCAGCCATGGGGGCGCCTTGAACACTGAAGCTTTCTTT. Its translation: CASSHGGALNTEAFF.

This CDR3 is CASSTTGSYNEQFF. The CDR3 DNA is TGTGCCAGTAGTACGACAGGGTCCTACAATGAGCAGTTCTTC. This chain connects TRBV19 to TRBJ2-1; 7 bases are a match to TRBD1. From germline, CDR1 is LNHDA and CDR2 SQIVND (reference sequence). This CDR3 contains 14 residues. After removal of 4 bases from V and 1 base from J, the junction contained 1 base not matched to a gene.

The rearrangement uses TRBV4-1 and TRBJ2-2, with 7 bases lining up with TRBD2. Germline V gene lookup returns CDR1 MGHRA and CDR2 YSYEKL. CDR3 length equals 14 residues. J gave up 4 bases and V 5 bases, and 4 bases lay outside the gene matches. The CDR3 nucleotides are TGCGCCAGCAGCAGACCGGGGGGCACCGGGGAGCTGTTTTTT. Amino acid sequence: CASSRPGGTGELFF.

The CDR3 here is CSARASSGSYNEQFF. CDR3 sequence (DNA): TGCAGTGCTAGAGCTTCTAGCGGGAGCTACAATGAGCAGTTCTTC. The V call is TRBV20-1, the J call TRBJ2-1, with 10 bases fitting TRBD2. CDR1 is DFQATT and CDR2 is SNEGSKA in the germline V gene (reference sequence). CDR3 length: 15 residues. J was trimmed by 3 bases and V by 1 base; bases with no gene match: 3.

V and J are TRBV12-3 or TRBV12-4 and TRBJ1-5, with a tentative D call TRBD1 (6 bases). The CDR3 runs 16 residues. V lost 7 bases to trimming and J lost 0 bases, with 16 bases between them. This CDR3 reads CASTGGQIYSNQPQHF. CDR3 in DNA: TGTGCCAGCACAGGTGGACAGATTTATAGCAATCAGCCCCAGCATTTT.

The chain has TRBV5-4 and TRBJ2-1; 11 bases are a match to TRBD2. Germline trimming cut 4 bases from V and 7 bases from J; bases unmatched to any gene: 7. The CDR3 is 15 residues long. Germline lookup yields CDR1 SGHNT and CDR2 YYREEE (reference sequence). CDR3 in DNA: TGTGCCAGCAGCATTAGCGGGAGGGCCGGTAATGAGCAGTTCTTC. The encoded protein is CASSISGRAGNEQFF.

The CDR3 bases are TGTGCCAGCAGCCAAGTGGTTAGCACCGGGGAGCTGTTTTTT. Translation: CASSQVVSTGELFF. The chain combines TRBV3-1 with TRBJ2-2; D gene unclear. The CDR3 contains 14 residues. V lost 1 base and J lost 4, with 7 bases in between. Germline values: CDR1 LGHDT, CDR2 YNNKEL (reference sequence).

The J gene is TRBJ2-7, the V gene TRBV2, with D possibly matching TRBD1 (5 bases). Deletions cut 6 bases from V and 2 bases from J, with 17 bases between. Germline loops: CDR1 SNHLY, CDR2 FYNNEI. CDR3 length: 15 residues. The CDR3 DNA is TGTGCCAGCAGGACAGTACGACGGACGACCTACGAGCAGTACTTC. It translates to CASRTVRRTTYEQYF. The full variable domain, completed using reference TRBV2 and TRBJ2-7, is EPEVTQTPSHQVTQMGQEVILRCVPISNHLYFYWYRQILGQKVEFLVSFYNNEISEKSEIFDDQFSVERPDGSNFTLKIRSTKLEDSAMYFCASRTVRRTTYEQYFGPGTRLTVT.